This entry lists 21 T cell receptor beta chains sequenced from one sample in a study of blood T cell repertoires in COVID-19. Libraries were prepared by immunoSEQ multiplex PCR; TCRdb keeps only in-frame clonotypes and omits some of them. The sample has approximately 230,000 clones, just under 85% seen once; the top ten hold 7.5% to 10%. The specimen was peripheral blood. The receptors shown here come from an elderly man with acute or convalescent COVID-19.

The chain carries TRBV7-2 and TRBJ1-5, with no clear D. V lost 2 bases and J 3 bases, leaving 8 bases between the germline ends. Germline V gives CDR1 SGHTA, CDR2 FQGNSA. The CDR3 has 14 amino acids. This chain's CDR3 is CASSLNSVNQPQHF. The CDR3 DNA is TGTGCCAGCAGCTTAAATTCCGTCAATCAGCCCCAGCATTTT.

The chain carries TRBV3-1 (or the pseudogene TRBV3-2) and TRBJ2-7; 8 bases agree with TRBD2. Unmatched junction bases numbered 6, after V lost 2 bases and J lost 6 bases. Germline V CDR1 and CDR2: LGHDT, YNNKEL (reference sequence). This CDR3 region has 14 residues. CDR3 sequence reads: CASSQREGVSEQYF. CDR3 bases: TGTGCCAGCAGCCAACGGGAGGGGGTATCCGAGCAGTACTTC.

The J gene is TRBJ1-6, the V gene TRBV7-3; the match to TRBD1 covers 8 bases. Germline assignment: CDR1 SGHTA and CDR2 FQGTGA. This CDR3 spans 14 amino acids. Losses at the gene ends were 5 bases for V and 7 bases for J; bases not matched to a gene: 4. CDR3 bases: TGTGCCAGCAGCCGACAGGGGTCCAATTCACCCCTCCACTTT. Translation gives CASSRQGSNSPLHF.

This chain joins TRBV5-4 and TRBJ1-2; 7 nucleotides line up with TRBD1. With 5 bases clipped from V and 1 base from J, the junction kept 2 bases outside the gene matches. The V gene's germline CDR1 is SGHNT and CDR2 YYREEE (reference sequence). The CDR3 covers 13 residues. In DNA, the CDR3 is TGTGCCAGCAGTTACAGGGGTAACTATGGCTACACCTTC. Encoded protein: CASSYRGNYGYTF.

About this clone: Other DNA sequences from this sample encode an identical CDR3 as well. The chain carries TRBV24-1 and TRBJ1-2, with a tentative D call TRBD1 (5 bases). V lost 7 bases to trimming and J lost 2 bases, with 7 bases between them. This CDR3 is built from 12 residues. Looked up from germline, CDR1 is KGHDR and CDR2 is SFDVKD. The CDR3 bases are TGTGCCACCAGCGCAGGGAACTATGGCTACACCTTC. It specifies CATSAGNYGYTF.

The chain is built from TRBV3-1 (or the pseudogene TRBV3-2) and TRBJ2-7; tentative D call: TRBD1 (5 bases). The germline gives CDR1 LGHDT, CDR2 YNNKEL (reference sequence). There are 14 residues in the CDR3. Trimming shortened V by 3 bases and J by 5 bases, and 14 bases separated the two germline ends. In DNA, the CDR3 is TGTGCCAGCAGCCATCGGAGTGGGGCCCACGAGCAGTACTTC. It yields the protein CASSHRSGAHEQYF.

The chain couples TRBV25-1 to TRBJ1-5; 8 positions match TRBD1. The CDR3 is 15 residues long. The V segment lost 2 bases and the J segment 4 bases; nucleotides outside the gene matches: 4. Germline V lookup: CDR1 MGHDK, CDR2 SYGVNS. The CDR3 sequence is CASSEDRGGNQPQHF. The CDR3 coding sequence is TGTGCCAGCAGTGAAGACAGGGGAGGAAATCAGCCCCAGCATTTT.

The CDR3 sequence is CASRLAGAYNEQFF. CDR3 nucleotide sequence: TGTGCCAGCAGACTAGCGGGAGCCTACAATGAGCAGTTCTTC. The chain has TRBV2 and TRBJ2-1; 11 nucleotides agree with TRBD2. The CDR3 sequence is 14 residues long. Germline values: CDR1 SNHLY, CDR2 FYNNEI. Losses at the gene ends were 6 bases for V and 2 bases for J; bases not matched to a gene: 0. Drawing the rest from reference TRBV2 and TRBJ2-1, the complete variable domain is EPEVTQTPSHQVTQMGQEVILRCVPISNHLYFYWYRQILGQKVEFLVSFYNNEISEKSEIFDDQFSVERPDGSNFTLKIRSTKLEDSAMYFCASRLAGAYNEQFFGPGTRLTVL.

The chain carries TRBV3-1 (or the pseudogene TRBV3-2) and TRBJ2-1; 8 bases fit TRBD2. Losses at the gene ends were 3 bases for V and 2 bases for J; bases not matched to a gene: 6. CDR1 and CDR2 (germline): LGHDT, YNNKEL (reference sequence). This CDR3 has 16 amino acids. CDR3 DNA sequence: TGTGCCAGCAGCCATGGAGCGGGAGAACCCTACAATGAGCAGTTCTTC. Its protein is CASSHGAGEPYNEQFF.

This rearrangement joins TRBV20-1 to TRBJ2-1; D may be TRBD2 (5 bases). Looked up from germline, CDR1 is DFQATT and CDR2 is SNEGSKA (reference sequence). The CDR3 has 11 amino acids. The V end was cut by 6 bases, the J end by 12 bases, with 15 bases between. The CDR3 is CSASEGLWQFF. CDR3 bases: TGCAGTGCCTCCGAGGGTCTTTGGCAGTTCTTC.

The CDR3, as DNA: TGTGCCAGCAGCTTTCCGACAGGGGGGAACTATGGCTACACCTTC. Translating gives CASSFPTGGNYGYTF. V usage is TRBV28 and J usage is TRBJ1-2, with 9 positions matching TRBD1. This CDR3 has 15 amino acids. Unmatched junction bases numbered 7, after V lost 6 bases and J lost 2 bases. The germline V gene encodes CDR1 MDHEN and CDR2 SYDVKM.

This clone was seen a single time. This sequence joins TRBV3-1 (or the pseudogene TRBV3-2) and TRBJ2-7; 8 bases are shared with TRBD1. Trimming at V came to 1 base and at J to 6 bases, leaving 11 bases not matched to a gene. The CDR3 spans 16 residues. CDR1 is LGHDT, CDR2 YNNKEL, per germline (reference sequence). The chain's CDR3 is CASSQGSTGQEFEQYF. Here the CDR3 DNA reads TGTGCCAGCAGCCAAGGCTCGACGGGACAGGAGTTCGAGCAGTACTTC.

The J gene is TRBJ2-7, the V gene TRBV2; D perhaps matches TRBD1 (6 bases). Trimming shortened V by 3 bases and J by 3 bases, and 15 bases separated the two germline ends. This CDR3 contains 15 residues. CDR1 is SNHLY and CDR2 is FYNNEI in the germline V gene. The CDR3 here is CASSEDSGGSYEQYF. DNA of the CDR3: TGTGCCAGCAGTGAGGACAGTGGGGGTAGCTACGAGCAGTACTTC. Supplemented by reference TRBV2 and TRBJ2-7, the full variable domain reads EPEVTQTPSHQVTQMGQEVILRCVPISNHLYFYWYRQILGQKVEFLVSFYNNEISEKSEIFDDQFSVERPDGSNFTLKIRSTKLEDSAMYFCASSEDSGGSYEQYFGPGTRLTVT.

This clone showed up just once. The chain recombines TRBV19 with TRBJ1-4; no reliable D call. The V end was cut by 2 bases, the J end by 11 bases, with 18 bases between. There are 15 residues in the CDR3. Germline loops: CDR1 LNHDA, CDR2 SQIVND (reference sequence). The CDR3, as DNA: TGTGCCAGTAGTATATCTATTGACCCTGTGAGGAAACTGTTTTTT. The encoded protein is CASSISIDPVRKLFF. The full variable domain, with the rest looked up from reference TRBV19 and TRBJ1-4, is DGGITQSPKYLFRKEGQNVTLSCEQNLNHDAMYWYRQDPGQGLRLIYYSQIVNDFQKGDIAEGYSVSREKKESFPLTVTSAQKNPTAFYLCASSISIDPVRKLFFGSGTQLSVL.

The chain employs TRBV28 and TRBJ2-1; tentative D call: TRBD1 (6 bases). Germline loops: CDR1 MDHEN, CDR2 SYDVKM. The CDR3 contains 15 residues. Trimming shortened V by 10 bases and J by 3 bases, and 19 bases separated the two germline ends. For the CDR3, the DNA is TGTGCCACCTGTCAGGGGCTAACGTTCTACAATGAGCAGTTCTTC. Translation: CATCQGLTFYNEQFF.

This clone was seen a handful of times. The CDR3 bases are TGTGCCAGCAGCTTTAGAGTATCTAGCAATGAGCAGTTCTTC. Translating it yields CASSFRVSSNEQFF. The J gene is TRBJ2-1, the V gene TRBV11-2; D gene unclear. The CDR3 contains 14 residues. Deletions cut 3 bases from V and 6 bases from J, with 12 bases between. In germline, CDR1 is SGHAT, CDR2 FQNNGV.

This rearrangement joins TRBV5-1 to TRBJ2-7; 7 nucleotides align to TRBD1. J was trimmed by 1 base and V by 4 bases; bases with no gene match: 8. This CDR3 is built from 15 residues. The germline gives CDR1 SGHRS, CDR2 YFSETQ. The CDR3 loop is CASSPPVTGSYEQYF. Here the CDR3 DNA reads TGCGCCAGCAGCCCCCCGGTGACAGGGTCCTACGAGCAGTACTTC.

V usage is TRBV5-1 and J usage is TRBJ1-6; TRBD1 agrees at 10 bases. This CDR3 has 15 amino acids. Per germline, CDR1 SGHRS and CDR2 YFSETQ. J lost 10 bases, V lost 4 bases, and 8 bases had no gene match. CDR3 in amino acids: CASSPSGTGDSPLHF. The CDR3 DNA reads TGCGCCAGCAGCCCCTCAGGGACAGGGGACTCACCCCTCCACTTT.

The chain employs TRBV18 and TRBJ1-1; TRBD1 might be the D (5 bases). Germline-derived CDR1 and CDR2 are KGHSH and LQKENI. Trimming pared 3 bases from V and 4 bases from J, leaving 12 bases between. The CDR3 covers 14 residues. CDR3 sequence: CASSPDRRSTEAFF. CDR3 bases: TGTGCCAGCTCACCCGACAGACGAAGCACTGAAGCTTTCTTT.

This clone was observed a single time. This chain links TRBV24-1 with TRBJ2-3; 8 bases are shared with TRBD1. Germline trimming cut 4 bases from V and 1 base from J; bases unmatched to any gene: 12. The length of the CDR3 is 18 residues. Per germline, CDR1 KGHDR and CDR2 SFDVKD. The CDR3 nucleotides are TGTGCCACCAGTGACTACGGACAGGGTAGAAGTGGCACAGATACGCAGTATTTT. Translated: CATSDYGQGRSGTDTQYF.

This chain uses TRBV30 with TRBJ1-4, with D possibly matching TRBD1 (6 bases). Trimming removed 0 bases from V and 8 bases from J, with 16 bases in between. The CDR3 runs to 15 residues. Germline lookup yields CDR1 GTSNPN and CDR2 SVGIG (reference sequence). The CDR3 loop reads CAWSVLGTGREKLFF. The CDR3 nucleotides are TGTGCCTGGAGTGTTTTGGGTACAGGGCGCGAAAAACTGTTTTTT.